The rows below give T cell receptor beta chains drawn from one sample of a study of cytomegalovirus exposure and HLA in healthy donors. Sequenced by immunoSEQ multiplex PCR; TCRdb stores in-frame clones only, minus some. The sample yields roughly 230,000 clones, nearly 95% seen once. The sequencing input was PBMCs. All receptors derive from a girl aged 2 to 10 in good health and CMV-seronegative. Both conserved end residues are part of each CDR3. Each record gives: D gene, V gene, clone size, CDR3 length, J gene, CDR3 protein, CDR3 DNA. The D gene is left open where the match is weak. Clone size, where shown, is once, few, many, or a class for clones that have expanded.

>TRBD2|TRBV15|NA|17|TRBJ2-2
CATRGTSGRRDTGELFF
TGTGCCACCAGAGGAACTAGCGGGAGACGGGACACCGGGGAGCTGTTTTTT
>TRBD2|TRBV6-1|few|16|TRBJ2-6
CASSAPGGGGANVLTF
TGTGCCAGCAGTGCACCGGGGGGGGGTGGGGCCAACGTCCTGACTTTC
>NA|TRBV27|NA|19|TRBJ1-4
CASSLPLRCECSENEKLFF
TGTGCCAGCAGTTTACCCCTCCGCTGCGAGTGCAGCGAAAATGAAAAACTGTTTTTT
>NA|TRBV4-2|NA|15|TRBJ2-6
CASSQAGSGANVLTF
TGTGCCAGCAGCCAAGCGGGCTCTGGGGCCAACGTCCTGACTTTC
>NA|TRBV28|NA|14|TRBJ1-2
CASSLPRGFYGYTF
TGTGCCAGCAGTTTACCCAGGGGCTTCTACGGCTACACCTTC
>NA|TRBV30|NA|14|TRBJ1-4
CAWSEGWTNEKLFF
TGTGCCTGGAGTGAGGGGTGGACTAATGAAAAACTGTTTTTT
>NA|TRBV7-9|NA|14|TRBJ1-1
CASSLDTINTEAFF
TGTGCCAGCAGCTTAGACACGATTAACACTGAAGCTTTCTTT
>TRBD2|TRBV5-1|NA|13|TRBJ2-1
CASKGITSGEQFF
TGCGCCAGCAAAGGAATTACTAGCGGTGAGCAGTTCTTC
>TRBD2|TRBV5-4|few|17|TRBJ2-1
CASSSPLAGVVYNEQFF
TGTGCCAGCAGCTCCCCACTAGCGGGAGTGGTCTACAATGAGCAGTTCTTC
>TRBD2|TRBV9|NA|15|TRBJ2-1
CASSVVTGGRGEQFF
TGTGCCAGCAGCGTCGTAACGGGGGGGAGGGGTGAGCAGTTCTTC
>TRBD1|TRBV5-1|NA|14|TRBJ1-1
CASSLTGEYTEAFF
TGCGCCAGCAGCTTGACAGGGGAGTATACTGAAGCTTTCTTT
>NA|TRBV5-4|NA|17|TRBJ2-3
CASSLVGGRTNADTQYF
TGTGCCAGCAGCTTGGTTGGGGGCAGGACCAATGCAGATACGCAGTATTTT
>TRBD2|TRBV7-9|NA|15|TRBJ2-1
CASSLAGTSVNEQFF
TGTGCCAGCAGCTTAGCCGGGACTAGCGTCAATGAGCAGTTCTTC
>NA|TRBV19|NA|14|TRBJ1-1
CATRLDWMNTEAFF
TGTGCCACCCGCCTCGACTGGATGAACACTGAAGCTTTCTTT
>TRBD2|TRBV5-1|NA|16|TRBJ2-3
CASSLGGLAGADTQYF
TGCGCCAGCAGCTTGGGGGGCCTAGCGGGAGCAGATACGCAGTATTTT
>TRBD1|TRBV5-1|NA|13|TRBJ1-2
CASSSTGNYGYTF
TGCGCCAGCAGCTCGACAGGGAACTATGGCTACACCTTC
>NA|TRBV10-1|NA|13|TRBJ2-2
CASRDRNTGELFF
TGCGCCAGCAGGGACAGGAACACCGGGGAGCTGTTTTTT
>TRBD1|TRBV5-1|NA|12|TRBJ1-1
CASGTGNTEAFF
TGCGCCAGTGGGACAGGGAACACTGAAGCTTTCTTT
>NA|TRBV2|NA|13|TRBJ1-5
CASRTGSNQPQHF
TGTGCCAGCAGAACAGGGAGCAATCAGCCCCAGCATTTT
>NA|TRBV4-1|NA|16|TRBJ1-5
CASSQEWGDGNQPQHF
TGCGCCAGCAGCCAAGAATGGGGGGACGGCAATCAGCCCCAGCATTTT
>NA|TRBV7-8|NA|14|TRBJ1-1
CASSIRESNTEAFF
TGTGCCAGCAGCATCCGGGAGTCGAACACTGAAGCTTTCTTT
>TRBD1|TRBV6-5|NA|15|TRBJ1-4
CASSPQGQLNEKLFF
TGTGCCAGCAGTCCCCAGGGACAGCTTAATGAAAAACTGTTTTTT
>TRBD1|TRBV28|once|16|TRBJ2-3
CASSSSSGGLEDTQYF
TGTGCCAGCAGTTCAAGTTCAGGGGGCCTGGAAGATACGCAGTATTTT
>NA|TRBV27|NA|15|TRBJ2-1
CASSLVAGSYNEQFF
TGTGCCAGCAGTTTGGTTGCGGGTTCCTACAATGAGCAGTTCTTC
>NA|TRBV4-2|NA|16|TRBJ2-1
CASSQTVAPYDNEQFF
TGTGCCAGCAGCCAGACCGTAGCCCCCTATGACAATGAGCAGTTCTTC
>TRBD2|TRBV19|NA|17|TRBJ2-3
CASSLWTSGGTTDTQYF
TGTGCCAGTAGTCTCTGGACTAGCGGGGGGACCACAGATACGCAGTATTTT
>TRBD1|TRBV4-2|NA|15|TRBJ1-4
CASSPPGQSNEKLFF
TGTGCCAGCAGCCCCCCGGGACAGTCTAATGAAAAACTGTTTTTT
>NA|TRBV18|NA|15|TRBJ2-1
CASSPARLGWNEQFF
TGTGCCAGCTCACCTGCTAGACTAGGGTGGAATGAGCAGTTCTTC
>NA|TRBV4-1|NA|15|TRBJ2-1
CASSARDNSYNEQFF
TGCGCCAGCAGCGCCCGGGACAACTCCTACAATGAGCAGTTCTTC
>TRBD2|TRBV7-2|NA|16|TRBJ2-3
CASSSEREGVTDTQYF
TGTGCCAGCAGCTCCGAGCGGGAGGGGGTGACAGATACGCAGTATTTT
>TRBD1|TRBV13|NA|16|TRBJ2-1
CASSFIGQGVRNEQFF
TGTGCCAGCAGCTTCATAGGTCAGGGGGTTCGAAATGAGCAGTTCTTC
>TRBD1|TRBV29-1|NA|14|TRBJ2-7
CSGWGQGVNYEQYF
TGCAGCGGCTGGGGACAGGGGGTTAACTACGAGCAGTACTTC
>NA|TRBV7-8|NA|16|TRBJ1-5
CASSLGPFSGNQPQHF
TGTGCCAGCAGCTTAGGTCCGTTTTCGGGCAATCAGCCCCAGCATTTT
>NA|TRBV11-2|NA|15|TRBJ1-3
CASSFWQSSGNTIYF
TGTGCCAGCAGCTTCTGGCAGTCCTCTGGAAACACCATATATTTT
>TRBD1|TRBV28|NA|15|TRBJ2-4
CASSFPGGTKNIQYF
TGTGCCAGCAGTTTTCCAGGGGGCACCAAAAACATTCAGTACTTC
>TRBD1|TRBV6-1|NA|13|TRBJ2-7
CASRGDSSYEQYF
TGTGCCAGCAGGGGGGACAGCTCCTACGAGCAGTACTTC
>TRBD1|TRBV19|NA|15|TRBJ2-7
CASSRSQGASYEQYF
TGTGCCAGTAGTCGGTCGCAGGGGGCTTCCTACGAGCAGTACTTC
>NA|TRBV7-9|NA|11|TRBJ1-1
CSSSLIREAFF
TGTTCCAGCAGCTTAATCAGGGAAGCTTTCTTT
>NA|TRBV4-2|NA|11|TRBJ1-1
CASNSGSEAFF
TGTGCCAGCAACTCCGGGAGTGAAGCTTTCTTT